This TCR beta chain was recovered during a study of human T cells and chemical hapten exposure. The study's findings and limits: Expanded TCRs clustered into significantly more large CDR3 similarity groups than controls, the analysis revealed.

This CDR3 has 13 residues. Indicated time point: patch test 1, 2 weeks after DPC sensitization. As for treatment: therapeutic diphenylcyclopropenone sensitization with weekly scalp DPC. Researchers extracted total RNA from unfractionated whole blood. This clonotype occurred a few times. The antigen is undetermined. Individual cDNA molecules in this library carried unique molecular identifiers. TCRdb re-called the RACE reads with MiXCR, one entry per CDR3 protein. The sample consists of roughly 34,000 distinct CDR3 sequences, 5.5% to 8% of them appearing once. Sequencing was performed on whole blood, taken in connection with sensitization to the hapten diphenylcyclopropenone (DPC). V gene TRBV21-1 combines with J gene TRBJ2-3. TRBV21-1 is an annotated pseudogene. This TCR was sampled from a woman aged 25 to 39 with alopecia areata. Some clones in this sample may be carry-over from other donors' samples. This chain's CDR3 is CASSIGHTDTQYF. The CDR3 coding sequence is TGTGCCAGCAGCATAGGTCACACAGATACGCAGTATTTT.